The 30 T cell receptor beta chains below were found in one sample sequenced in a study of metastatic and nonmetastatic thyroid tumors. TCRdb called clones again from the PCR reads with MiXCR. The repertoire holds 15,000 or so clones, with 12% as singletons. Each patient came to thyroid surgery without any prior treatment (of any kind). Sequenced input: blood. These receptors were obtained from a female donor with papillary thyroid cancer or a benign thyroid nodule (not recorded which). Some clones in this sample may be carry-over from other donors' samples.

The chain links TRBV20-1 to TRBJ2-7; D tentatively reads TRBD1 or TRBD2 (7 bases each). Germline V CDR1 and CDR2: DFQATT, SNEGSKA (reference sequence). V was cut by 5 bases and J by 2 bases, with 16 bases left in between. The CDR3 contains 14 residues. The CDR3 DNA follows: TGCAGTGCTCGTGGCAGGGGGGGAACCTACGAGCAGTACTTC. It translates to CSARGRGGTYEQYF.

This clone was picked up many times. The rearrangement joins TRBV2 to TRBJ2-6; 7 bases fit TRBD2. There are 15 residues in the CDR3. Trimming took 9 bases from V and 2 from J; bases not matched to a gene: 7. CDR1 is SNHLY, CDR2 FYNNEI, per germline. The CDR3 region is CASGGELTGANVLTF. CDR3 nucleotide sequence: TGTGCCAGTGGGGGGGAGTTAACTGGGGCCAACGTCCTGACTTTC.

This clone showed up many times. This CDR3 reads CASSLRGLAGQETQYF. The CDR3 bases are TGTGCCAGCAGCTTACGGGGGCTAGCGGGCCAAGAGACCCAGTACTTC. The V gene is TRBV7-8, the J gene TRBJ2-5; 8 bases fit TRBD2. The CDR3 runs to 16 residues. Germline V gene data show CDR1 as SGHVS and CDR2 as FQNEAQ. The V gene end was trimmed by 2 bases and the J gene end by 1 base; junction bases not matched to a gene: 6.

This clone showed up just a few times. This chain joins TRBV12-3 or TRBV12-4 and TRBJ1-6; perhaps TRBD1 as D (5 bases). This CDR3 has 14 amino acids. Trimming shortened V by 7 bases and J by 5 bases, and 12 bases separated the two germline ends. CDR3 residues: CASIPGPHNSPLHF. CDR3 bases: TGTGCCAGCATCCCGGGACCCCATAATTCACCCCTCCACTTT.

This clone was counted a few times. The CDR3 DNA reads TGTGCCAGCAGTTTTGCCGGGACAGGGAACGAGCAGTACTTC. Protein product: CASSFAGTGNEQYF. The V call is TRBV28, the J call TRBJ2-7; 9 bases map to TRBD1. The CDR3 length is 14 residues. J lost 5 bases, V lost 3 bases, and 5 bases had no gene match. CDR1 and CDR2 (germline): MDHEN, SYDVKM.

The chain links TRBV24-1 to TRBJ2-7, with D possibly TRBD1 on 6 matching bases. The CDR3 covers 12 residues. V lost 6 bases, J lost 3 bases, and 8 bases lay in between. Germline values: CDR1 KGHDR, CDR2 SFDVKD. CDR3 residues: CATSQGSYEQYF. The CDR3 bases are TGTGCCACCAGTCAGGGGAGCTACGAGCAGTACTTC.

J is TRBJ2-1 and V is TRBV12-5; TRBD2 matches 13 bases. Germline lookup yields CDR1 LGHNT and CDR2 FRNRAP. CDR3 length: 14 residues. V lost 3 bases and J lost 8; bases outside the gene matches: 1. CDR3 amino acids: CASGFGLAGDEQFF. In DNA, the CDR3 is TGTGCTAGTGGTTTCGGACTAGCGGGAGATGAGCAGTTCTTC.

The chain joins TRBV12-3 or TRBV12-4 to TRBJ2-3; the D is unclear. The V end lost 6 bases, the J end lost 4 bases, and 11 bases lay between the germline ends. The CDR3 sequence is 13 residues long. This CDR3 is CASSSLTADTQYF. CDR3 in DNA: TGTGCCAGCAGCTCTTTAACGGCAGATACGCAGTATTTT.

This clone has ten or more counts. With a much larger clone just one base away, this may be a read error. The chain recombines TRBV27 with TRBJ2-5; 10 bases match TRBD2. This CDR3 has 16 amino acids. Germline CDR1 is MNHEY and CDR2 is SMNVEV (reference sequence). The CDR3 loop is CVSSPGGLAGEETQYF. For the CDR3, the DNA is TGTGTCAGCAGTCCCGGGGGGCTAGCGGGAGAAGAGACCCAGTACTTC.

Ten or more counts support this clone. The chain employs TRBV11-2 and TRBJ2-1; 7 bases line up with TRBD2. The germline V gene has CDR1 SGHAT and CDR2 FQNNGV. This CDR3 has 11 amino acids. J gave up 10 bases and V 5 bases, and 2 bases lay outside the gene matches. The DNA for the CDR3 is TGTGCCAGCAGCCAGACTAGCGAGCAGTTCTTC. Residues: CASSQTSEQFF.

Many counts were recorded for this clone. The junction departs from the called germline gene at one end, perhaps through a read error. The rearrangement uses TRBV30 and TRBJ1-2, with a possible D match to TRBD1 (6 bases). In germline, CDR1 is GTSNPN, CDR2 SVGIG (reference sequence). This CDR3 contains 11 residues. CDR3 sequence (DNA): TGTGCCTCTGGACAGTACTATGGCCACACCTTC. Translating it yields CASGQYYGHTF.

This clone was seen repeatedly, ten times or more. The V and J genes are TRBV2 and TRBJ1-2; D ambiguous. V was pared by 3 bases and J by 4 bases, with 6 bases between. Germline CDR1 is SNHLY and CDR2 is FYNNEI. There are 12 residues in the CDR3. Here the CDR3 DNA reads TGTGCCAGCAGTGAGCGGGGCTATGGCTACACCTTC. Its protein product is CASSERGYGYTF.

Ten or more counts support this clone. This chain joins TRBV5-1 and TRBJ1-1; unclear D gene. Germline V gene sequence: CDR1 SGHRS, CDR2 YFSETQ. The CDR3 is 20 amino acids. V was trimmed by 2 bases and J by 2 bases, leaving 28 bases between them. CDR3 amino acids: CASSFSAEEAPGRGNTEAFF. In DNA form, the CDR3 reads TGCGCCAGCAGCTTCTCTGCTGAGGAGGCCCCGGGCCGGGGAAACACTGAAGCTTTCTTT.

This clone was found many times. The chain joins TRBV20-1 to TRBJ2-3; 8 bases line up with TRBD2. This CDR3 comprises 15 residues. V was clipped by 7 bases and J by 0 bases; unmatched bases: 9. Germline CDR1 reads DFQATT; CDR2 reads SNEGSKA (reference sequence). CDR3 sequence (DNA): TGCAGTGGTTATGTACTAGCGGCTAGCACAGATACGCAGTATTTT. Protein: CSGYVLAASTDTQYF.

This clone was seen ten or more times. The CDR3 region is CASSPRVGTSGSYEQYF. The CDR3 DNA is TGTGCCAGCAGCCCTAGGGTGGGGACTAGCGGCTCCTACGAGCAGTACTTC. The rearrangement joins TRBV7-2 to TRBJ2-7; 11 nucleotides match TRBD2. V was clipped by 5 bases and J by 0 bases; unmatched bases: 9. The CDR3 runs to 17 residues. The germline V gene has CDR1 SGHTA and CDR2 FQGNSA.

This clone was recorded many times. The J gene is TRBJ1-5, the V gene TRBV29-1; possible D gene TRBD1, 6 bases. The CDR3 length is 13 residues. CDR1 is SQVTM, CDR2 ANQGSEA, per germline. V shed 6 bases and J shed 0 bases, with 9 bases lying between them. The CDR3 sequence: CSVKGGSNQPQHF. The CDR3 region has the DNA TGCAGCGTGAAGGGGGGTAGCAATCAGCCCCAGCATTTT.

This clone was counted ten times or more. The gene calls are TRBV6-1 and TRBJ1-1; 7 bases align to TRBD1. The germline V gene encodes CDR1 MNHNS and CDR2 SASEGT. The length of the CDR3 is 15 residues. After removal of 6 bases from V and 2 bases from J, the junction contained 9 bases not matched to a gene. CDR3 DNA sequence: TGTGCCAGCAGGCTACAAGACAGGGAAAACACTGAAGCTTTCTTT. Encoded protein: CASRLQDRENTEAFF.

This clone was seen repeatedly, ten times or more. The chain carries TRBV6-5 and TRBJ1-1; no definite D call. The CDR3 has 11 amino acids. The V gene's germline CDR1 is MNHEY and CDR2 SVGAGI. Trimming stripped 2 bases from V and 7 bases from J, with 5 bases between. In DNA form, the CDR3 reads TGTGCCAGCAGTTACAGCCATGAAGCTTTCTTT. Its translation is CASSYSHEAFF.

This clone came up many times. The chain links TRBV18 to TRBJ2-1; weak D call: TRBD2 (7 bases). V lost 0 bases and J 3 bases, leaving 12 bases between the germline ends. The CDR3 consists of 16 residues. Germline lookup yields CDR1 KGHSH and CDR2 LQKENI. CDR3 in DNA: TGTGCCAGCTCACCACCGCCGGGGGGCGGCTACAATGAGCAGTTCTTC. Encoded protein: CASSPPPGGGYNEQFF.

This clone came up many times. The rearrangement joins TRBV7-2 to TRBJ2-3, with 15 bases matching TRBD2. CDR1 and CDR2 from the germline V gene are SGHTA and FQGNSA. The CDR3 has 16 amino acids. The V gene end was trimmed by 5 bases and the J gene end by 4 bases; junction bases not matched to a gene: 4. The CDR3 region is CASSPGTSGRSDTQYF. Written as DNA, the CDR3 is TGTGCCAGCAGCCCCGGGACTAGCGGGAGGTCAGATACGCAGTATTTT.

The J gene is TRBJ2-7, the V gene TRBV28, with 12 bases lining up with TRBD1. CDR3 size: 16 residues. CDR1 and CDR2 from the germline V gene are MDHEN and SYDVKM. After removal of 4 bases from V and 5 bases from J, the junction contained 9 bases not matched to a gene. CDR3 sequence reads: CASSSRDRGQMDEQYF. As DNA, the CDR3 is TGTGCCAGCAGTTCTCGGGACAGGGGGCAGATGGACGAGCAGTACTTC.

There are many counts of this clone. The chain links TRBV19 to TRBJ2-5; maybe TRBD1 (5 bases). The germline gives CDR1 LNHDA, CDR2 SQIVND (reference sequence). Trimming left V 6 bases short and J 2 bases short, with 10 bases between. This CDR3 has 13 amino acids. CDR3 sequence reads: CASSLGPQETQYF. In DNA, the CDR3 is TGTGCCAGTAGCCTGGGGCCTCAAGAGACCCAGTACTTC.

V is TRBV6-1 and J is TRBJ2-7; possible D gene TRBD1, 9 bases. Germline V gives CDR1 MNHNS, CDR2 SASEGT. The CDR3 runs 14 residues. The CDR3 reads CACTGTGTSYEQYF. The CDR3 nucleotides read TGTGCATGCACCGGGACAGGGACTAGCTACGAGCAGTACTTC.

This clone came up many times. V and J are TRBV20-1 and TRBJ2-3; D gene unclear. The CDR3 covers 12 residues. Between the trimmed V and J ends, which lost 2 bases and 1 base, there was a span of 4 bases. Germline loops: CDR1 DFQATT, CDR2 SNEGSKA (reference sequence). In DNA, the CDR3 is TGCAGTGCTAGACGGGGCACAGATACGCAGTATTTT. As protein: CSARRGTDTQYF.

This clone was seen ten or more times. V gene TRBV6-1 combines with J gene TRBJ2-5; 10 bases are shared with TRBD2. Losses at the gene ends were 6 bases for V and 4 bases for J; bases not matched to a gene: 8. The germline V gene encodes CDR1 MNHNS and CDR2 SASEGT. The CDR3 has 15 residues. The CDR3 DNA reads as TGTGCCAGCAGCGTCGCTAGCGGGGGTGCAGAGACCCAGTACTTC. As protein: CASSVASGGAETQYF.

V is TRBV11-2 and J is TRBJ1-2; tentatively, D is TRBD1 (5 bases). CDR3 length equals 14 residues. Germline V gene data show CDR1 as SGHAT and CDR2 as FQNNGV. V was pared by 5 bases and J by 8 bases, with 18 bases between. In nucleotides, the CDR3 is TGTGCCAGCAGCCTCTACGGGGGTAACCGGGGCTACACCTTC. Translation gives CASSLYGGNRGYTF. Complete variable domain (other parts from reference TRBV11-2 and TRBJ1-2): EAGVAQSPRYKIIEKRQSVAFWCNPISGHATLYWYQQILGQGPKLLIQFQNNGVVDDSQLPKDRFSAERLKGVDSTLKIQPAKLEDSAVYLCASSLYGGNRGYTFGSGTRLTVV.

The sample holds a few counts of this clone. The chain employs TRBV19 and TRBJ1-5, with D perhaps TRBD1 (5 bases). The germline V gene encodes CDR1 LNHDA and CDR2 SQIVND (reference sequence). V dropped 10 bases and J dropped 4 bases, with 17 bases sitting between them. The CDR3 length is 14 residues. The CDR3 sequence is CATQLDTVNQPQHF. Written as DNA, the CDR3 is TGTGCCACCCAACTGGACACAGTAAATCAGCCCCAGCATTTT.

This clone showed up many times. The genes are TRBV5-1 and TRBJ2-2; TRBD1 might be the D (5 bases). The CDR3 has 13 residues. CDR1 and CDR2 from the germline V gene are SGHRS and YFSETQ. V lost 10 bases and J lost 0, with 10 bases in between. DNA for the CDR3: TGCGCCTCCGACAGTGCGAACACCGGGGAGCTGTTTTTT. As protein: CASDSANTGELFF.

This clone is judged medium-sized. This sequence joins TRBV28 and TRBJ2-3; D perhaps matches TRBD2 (6 bases). Germline V gene lookup returns CDR1 MDHEN and CDR2 SYDVKM. The CDR3 covers 15 residues. Trimming removed 7 bases from V and 4 bases from J, with 18 bases in between. The CDR3 here is CASTTSGRGPDTQYF. The CDR3 bases are TGTGCCAGCACCACCTCCGGGCGGGGCCCAGATACGCAGTATTTT.

This clone was picked up many times. This chain connects TRBV7-9 to TRBJ1-5, with TRBD1 identical over 7 bases. CDR1 is SEHNR, CDR2 FQNEAQ, per germline (reference sequence). The length of the CDR3 is 15 residues. V shed 4 bases, J shed 4 bases, and the junction held 7 bases outside the gene matches. The CDR3 DNA reads TGTGCCAGCAGCTCAAGGGACAGCGGAAATCAGCCCCAGCATTTT. Translated: CASSSRDSGNQPQHF. The complete variable domain, with remaining parts taken from reference TRBV7-9 and TRBJ1-5, reads DTGVSQNPRHKITKRGQNVTFRCDPISEHNRLYWYRQTLGQGPEFLTYFQNEAQLEKSRLLSDRFSAERPKGSFSTLEIQRTEQGDSAMYLCASSSRDSGNQPQHFGDGTRLSIL.